This passage covers 7 T cell receptor beta chains from one sample sequenced in a study of blood T cell repertoires in COVID-19. Clones were sequenced by immunoSEQ multiplex PCR, and TCRdb holds only the in-frame ones, with some missing. The sample includes 450,000 or so clones, 75% to 90% of them seen just once. Sequenced input: peripheral blood. The receptor set was obtained from a man between 18 and 29 years old with COVID-19, enrolled during active disease.

This clone came up a few times. The rearrangement joins TRBV28 to TRBJ2-7; TRBD1 aligns across 9 bases. The V and J ends lost 5 bases and 0 bases, in that order; junction bases with no gene match: 2. Germline V lookup: CDR1 MDHEN, CDR2 SYDVKM. The CDR3 loop spans 14 amino acids. CDR3 coding DNA: TGTGCCAGCAGTCAGGACAGGGGCTCCTACGAGCAGTACTTC. Amino acid sequence: CASSQDRGSYEQYF.

The CDR3 here is CASSLTGQGWIGYTF. The CDR3 DNA sequence: TGTGCCAGCAGCTTAACAGGGCAAGGGTGGATTGGCTACACCTTC. The chain recombines TRBV27 with TRBJ1-2; possible D gene TRBD1, 6 bases. The CDR3 runs 15 residues. V lost 6 bases and J lost 7, with 21 bases in between. Germline V gene lookup returns CDR1 MNHEY and CDR2 SMNVEV (reference sequence).

This chain joins TRBV29-1 and TRBJ1-5, with no clear D. Trimming removed 7 bases at V and 7 bases at J, with 17 bases between. This CDR3 is 13 amino acids long. Germline V CDR1 and CDR2: SQVTM, ANQGSEA. The CDR3 reads CSASLTSEQPQHF. Written as DNA, the CDR3 is TGCAGCGCCTCTTTGACATCGGAACAGCCCCAGCATTTT.

J is TRBJ1-4 and V is TRBV5-4; 7 nucleotides align to TRBD1. The CDR3 length is 15 residues. With V trimmed by 2 bases and J by 4 bases, 5 bases remained unmatched. Germline CDR1 is SGHNT and CDR2 is YYREEE (reference sequence). CDR3 sequence (DNA): TGTGCCAGCAGCTTTCGGACAGGACTTAATGAAAAACTGTTTTTT. Translating gives CASSFRTGLNEKLFF.

The chain has TRBV30 and TRBJ2-1; maybe TRBD2 (6 bases). V dropped 1 base and J dropped 7 bases, with 14 bases sitting between them. Germline V lookup: CDR1 GTSNPN, CDR2 SVGIG (reference sequence). This CDR3 region has 14 residues. The DNA of the CDR3 is TGTGCCTGGAGTGGGCGTCTACGGGGGAATGAGCAGTTCTTC. It yields the protein CAWSGRLRGNEQFF. Complete variable domain (other parts from reference TRBV30 and TRBJ2-1): SQTIHQWPATLVQPVGSPLSLECTVEGTSNPNLYWYRQAAGRGLQLLFYSVGIGQISSEVPQNLSASRPQDRQFILSSKKLLLSDSGFYLCAWSGRLRGNEQFFGPGTRLTVL.

This chain links TRBV6-5 with TRBJ2-7; a possible D gene is TRBD1 (5 bases). The CDR3 loop spans 14 amino acids. Trimming pared 5 bases from V and 6 bases from J, leaving 17 bases between. Germline-derived CDR1 and CDR2 are MNHEY and SVGAGI. Here the CDR3 reads CASSPSDTFPEQYF. DNA of the CDR3: TGTGCCAGCAGTCCTTCGGACACCTTTCCCGAGCAGTACTTC.

The gene calls are TRBV15 and TRBJ2-1, with 8 bases aligning to TRBD1. The CDR3 loop spans 14 amino acids. After removal of 1 base from V and 9 bases from J, the junction contained 5 bases not matched to a gene. From germline, CDR1 is LNHNV and CDR2 YYDKDF (reference sequence). In DNA form, the CDR3 reads TGTGCCACCAGCAGAGCGGGACAGGAGGTTGAGCAGTTCTTC. Amino acids: CATSRAGQEVEQFF. Drawing the rest from reference TRBV15 and TRBJ2-1, the complete variable domain is DAMVIQNPRYQVTQFGKPVTLSCSQTLNHNVMYWYQQKSSQAPKLLFHYYDKDFNNEADTPDNFQSRRPNTSFCFLDIRSPGLGDTAMYLCATSRAGQEVEQFFGPGTRLTVL.